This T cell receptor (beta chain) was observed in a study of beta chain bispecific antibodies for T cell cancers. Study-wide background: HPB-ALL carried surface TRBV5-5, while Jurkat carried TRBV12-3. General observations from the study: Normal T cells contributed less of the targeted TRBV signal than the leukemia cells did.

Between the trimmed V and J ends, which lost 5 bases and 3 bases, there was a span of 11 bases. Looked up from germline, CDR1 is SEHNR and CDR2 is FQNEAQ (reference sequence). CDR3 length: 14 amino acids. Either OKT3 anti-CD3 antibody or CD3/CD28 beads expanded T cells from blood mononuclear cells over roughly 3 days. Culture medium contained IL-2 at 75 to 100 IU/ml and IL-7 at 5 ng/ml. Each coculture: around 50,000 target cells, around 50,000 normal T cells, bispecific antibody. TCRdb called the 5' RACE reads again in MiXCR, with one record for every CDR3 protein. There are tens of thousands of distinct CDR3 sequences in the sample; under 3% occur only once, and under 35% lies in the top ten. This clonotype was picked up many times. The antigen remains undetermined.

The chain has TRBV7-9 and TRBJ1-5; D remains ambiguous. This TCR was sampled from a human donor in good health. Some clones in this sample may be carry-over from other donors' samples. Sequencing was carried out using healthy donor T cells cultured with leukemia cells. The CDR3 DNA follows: TGTGCCAGCAGCCTCGGGGTAGACAATCAGCCCCAGCATTTT. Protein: CASSLGVDNQPQHF.